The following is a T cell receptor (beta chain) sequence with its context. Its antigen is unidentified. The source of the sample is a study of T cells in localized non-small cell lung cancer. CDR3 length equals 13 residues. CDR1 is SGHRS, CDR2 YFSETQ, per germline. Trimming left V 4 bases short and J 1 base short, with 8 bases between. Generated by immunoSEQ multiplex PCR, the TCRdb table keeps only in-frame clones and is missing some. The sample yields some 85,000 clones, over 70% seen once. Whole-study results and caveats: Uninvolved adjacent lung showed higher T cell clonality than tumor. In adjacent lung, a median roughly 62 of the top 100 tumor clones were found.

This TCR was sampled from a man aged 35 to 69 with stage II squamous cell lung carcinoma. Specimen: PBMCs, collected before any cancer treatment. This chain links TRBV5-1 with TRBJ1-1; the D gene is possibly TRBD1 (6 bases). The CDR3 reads CASSRQANTEAFF. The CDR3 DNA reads TGCGCCAGCAGCCGACAGGCGAACACTGAAGCTTTCTTT.